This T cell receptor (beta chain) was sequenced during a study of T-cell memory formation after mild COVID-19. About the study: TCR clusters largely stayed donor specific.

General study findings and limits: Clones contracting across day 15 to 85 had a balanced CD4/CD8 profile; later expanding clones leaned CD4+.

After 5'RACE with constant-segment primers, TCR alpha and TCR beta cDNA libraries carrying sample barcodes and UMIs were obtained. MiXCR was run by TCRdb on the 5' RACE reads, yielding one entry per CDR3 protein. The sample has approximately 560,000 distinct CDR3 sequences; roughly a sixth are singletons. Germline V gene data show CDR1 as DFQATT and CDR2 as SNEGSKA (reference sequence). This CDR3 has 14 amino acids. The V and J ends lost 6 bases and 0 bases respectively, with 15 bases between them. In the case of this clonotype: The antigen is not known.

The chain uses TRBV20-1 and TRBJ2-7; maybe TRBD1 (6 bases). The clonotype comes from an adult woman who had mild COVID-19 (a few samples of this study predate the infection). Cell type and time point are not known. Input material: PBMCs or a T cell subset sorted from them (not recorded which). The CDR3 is CSARGQTSSYEQYF. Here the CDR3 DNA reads TGCAGTGCCAGGGGACAAACCAGCTCCTACGAGCAGTACTTC.